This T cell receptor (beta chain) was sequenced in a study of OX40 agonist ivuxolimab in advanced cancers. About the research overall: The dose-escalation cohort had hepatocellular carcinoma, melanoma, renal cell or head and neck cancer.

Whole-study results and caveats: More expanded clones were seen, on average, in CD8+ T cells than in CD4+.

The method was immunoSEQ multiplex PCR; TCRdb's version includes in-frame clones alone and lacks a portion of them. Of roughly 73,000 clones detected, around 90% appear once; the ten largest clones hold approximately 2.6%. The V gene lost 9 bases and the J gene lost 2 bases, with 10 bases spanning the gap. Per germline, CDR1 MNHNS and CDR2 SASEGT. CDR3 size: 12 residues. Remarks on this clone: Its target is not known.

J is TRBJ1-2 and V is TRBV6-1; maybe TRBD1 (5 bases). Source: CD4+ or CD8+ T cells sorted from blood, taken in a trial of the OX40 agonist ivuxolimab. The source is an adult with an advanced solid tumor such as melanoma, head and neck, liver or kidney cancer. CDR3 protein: CASLQENYGYTF. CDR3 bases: TGTGCCAGTCTACAGGAGAACTATGGCTACACCTTC.